Below, 10 T cell receptor beta chains from the same sample are listed, as sequenced in a study of blood T cells in healthy people across ages. The use of a sample-barcoded 5' primer and a J-beta primer mix characterized a second PCR of roughly 6 to 11 cycles. TCRdb re-called the 5' RACE reads through MiXCR, storing one row per CDR3 protein. The sample holds some 1,500,000 distinct CDR3 sequences, about 45% seen once. Material for sequencing was blood. The receptors derive from a woman in her late teens or twenties in good health.

This clonotype was detected ten times or more. The V and J genes are TRBV5-1 and TRBJ2-1, with TRBD2 matching over 8 bases. V trimming: 0 bases; J trimming: 2 bases; junction bases outside the gene matches: 1. Germline V gene sequence: CDR1 SGHRS, CDR2 YFSETQ. The CDR3 consists of 15 residues. The CDR3 loop is CASSLVSGAYNEQFF. The CDR3, as DNA: TGCGCCAGCAGCTTGGTTAGCGGGGCCTACAATGAGCAGTTCTTC.

V gene TRBV7-9 combines with J gene TRBJ2-1, with 10 positions matching TRBD1. CDR1 and CDR2 from the germline V gene are SEHNR and FQNEAQ (reference sequence). V dropped 5 bases and J dropped 8; count of bases not matched to a gene: 15. The CDR3 length is 17 residues. The CDR3 is CASSPVGSRTGGHEQFF. CDR3 nucleotide sequence: TGTGCCAGCAGCCCCGTCGGTAGTCGGACAGGGGGACATGAGCAGTTCTTC.

The rearrangement links TRBV20-1 to TRBJ2-1; 9 bases agree with TRBD1. The V and J ends lost 0 bases and 0 bases, in that order; junction bases with no gene match: 9. Germline V gene sequence: CDR1 DFQATT, CDR2 SNEGSKA (reference sequence). The CDR3 is made up of 18 amino acids. The CDR3 sequence is CSARDMGQGGFSYNEQFF. CDR3 nucleotide sequence: TGCAGTGCTAGAGATATGGGACAGGGAGGGTTCTCCTACAATGAGCAGTTCTTC.

The chain links TRBV9 to TRBJ2-7, with D possibly being TRBD2 (7 bases). The length of the CDR3 is 13 residues. Germline V lookup: CDR1 SGDLS, CDR2 YYNGEE. V was clipped by 2 bases and J by 7 bases, with 13 bases between them. This CDR3 reads CASSVGGANEQYF. CDR3 DNA sequence: TGTGCCAGCAGCGTGGGGGGGGCCAATGAGCAGTACTTC.

V and J are TRBV29-1 and TRBJ2-1, with 11 bases matching TRBD2. Germline CDR1 is SQVTM and CDR2 is ANQGSEA. CDR3 length: 15 residues. J gave up 6 bases and V 4 bases, and 8 bases lay outside the gene matches. CDR3 residues: CSVGTGTSGFNEQFF. CDR3 nucleotides: TGCAGCGTTGGGACCGGGACTAGCGGCTTCAATGAGCAGTTCTTC.

The gene calls are TRBV5-1 and TRBJ2-7; D might be TRBD1 (6 bases). The end of the DNA aligns better with TRBJ2-5, so the J call may be wrong. The V gene's germline CDR1 is SGHRS and CDR2 YFSETQ. This CDR3 region has 15 residues. The chain's CDR3 is CASSLDPGAWETQYF. The CDR3 bases are TGCGCCAGCAGCTTGGATCCAGGGGCATGGGAGACCCAGTACTTC.

The CDR3 nucleotides are TGTGCCAGCAGCTTAGTTCCCCGGGGCACTGAAGCTTTCTTT. It specifies CASSLVPRGTEAFF. The chain joins TRBV7-3 to TRBJ1-1; no clear D. V lost 2 bases to trimming and J lost 4 bases, with 11 bases between them. The CDR3 has 14 residues. The germline CDR1 and CDR2 sequences are SGHTA and FQGTGA.

This clonotype was seen many times. The chain couples TRBV20-1 to TRBJ1-2; 7 positions match TRBD1. The germline V gene encodes CDR1 DFQATT and CDR2 SNEGSKA (reference sequence). J was trimmed by 3 bases and V by 3 bases; bases with no gene match: 7. The CDR3 is 14 residues long. The CDR3 is CSASVGQGDYGYTF. The CDR3 bases are TGCAGTGCTAGCGTCGGGCAGGGGGACTATGGCTACACCTTC.

The chain links TRBV20-1 to TRBJ2-3; the D is unclear. The CDR3 is made up of 13 amino acids. V was clipped by 3 bases and J by 0 bases, with 7 bases between them. The germline gives CDR1 DFQATT, CDR2 SNEGSKA (reference sequence). The CDR3 nucleotides are TGCAGTGCTAGGCTTGGTAGCACAGATACGCAGTATTTT. This translates into CSARLGSTDTQYF.

This clonotype was counted only a few times. CDR3 protein: CASGLGTSGALGETQYF. As DNA, the CDR3 is TGTGCTAGTGGTTTGGGGACTAGCGGGGCCCTGGGGGAGACCCAGTACTTC. The chain employs TRBV12-5 and TRBJ2-5; 12 bases agree with TRBD2. Germline V gives CDR1 LGHNT, CDR2 FRNRAP. The CDR3 totals 17 residues. The ends lost 1 base at V and 5 bases at J; junction bases unmatched: 8.